What follows is one T cell receptor beta chain and its context. Antigen unknown. The V and J ends lost 7 bases and 6 bases respectively, with 19 bases between them. CDR3 size: 15 residues. Germline CDR1 reads MNHEY; CDR2 reads SMNVEV (reference sequence). The study ran its PCR with 60 Vbeta and 13 Jbeta primers. In the original workflow: Unique TCR beta chains totaled 80 million to 100 million in a later count, with approximately 10 million of them shared. The assay was immunoSEQ multiplex PCR, and TCRdb's table has in-frame clones only and misses some. V and J calls and clone size are copied from that table; D and trimming were computed from the DNA. The sample shows roughly 150,000 clones, 75% to 85% of them seen only once. This sample was included in a study of cytomegalovirus exposure and HLA in healthy donors. Regarding the study as a whole: As a later analysis showed, a missense DCLRE1C variant was linked to trimming of TCR beta V- and J-genes. Within an earlier analysis, most TCR beta V segments proved productive either about 90% or about 30% of the time.

Sequenced input: PBMCs. This clonotype was obtained from a girl under 10 years old in good health and CMV-seropositive. The rearrangement uses TRBV27 and TRBJ2-1; D gene unclear. The CDR3 sequence: CASTQAPESLNEQFF. CDR3 bases: TGTGCCAGCACCCAGGCGCCAGAAAGTCTCAATGAGCAGTTCTTC.